The 26 T cell receptor beta chains below all came from one sample that was sequenced in a study of blood T cell repertoires in COVID-19. Repertoires were generated with immunoSEQ multiplex PCR, while TCRdb's copy carries only in-frame clones and drops some. In the table there are some 160,000 clones, 85% to 90% of which are singletons. Material: peripheral blood. These receptor sequences come from a woman aged 65 to 85 with acute or convalescent COVID-19.

This chain connects TRBV19 to TRBJ2-2, with 9 bases fitting TRBD2. CDR1 and CDR2 from the germline V gene are LNHDA and SQIVND (reference sequence). V was clipped by 7 bases and J by 5 bases; unmatched bases: 5. The CDR3 runs to 14 residues. CDR3 sequence: CASKEAGGTGELFF. For the CDR3, the DNA is TGTGCCAGTAAGGAAGCGGGAGGAACCGGGGAGCTGTTTTTT.

V is TRBV7-9 and J is TRBJ2-5; D possibly corresponds to TRBD2 (5 bases). Deletions cut 1 base from V and 4 bases from J, with 10 bases between. Germline V gene sequence: CDR1 SEHNR, CDR2 FQNEAQ (reference sequence). The CDR3 spans 14 residues. The CDR3, as DNA: TGTGCCAGCAGCTTAGTCCGGGGATTAGAGACCCAGTACTTC. Its protein product is CASSLVRGLETQYF. The variable domain in full, completed from reference TRBV7-9 and TRBJ2-5, reads DTGVSQNPRHKITKRGQNVTFRCDPISEHNRLYWYRQTLGQGPEFLTYFQNEAQLEKSRLLSDRFSAERPKGSFSTLEIQRTEQGDSAMYLCASSLVRGLETQYFGPGTRLLVL.

V and J are TRBV3-1 (or the pseudogene TRBV3-2) and TRBJ2-3, with 16 bases lining up with TRBD2. V lost 7 bases to trimming and J lost 3 bases; unmatched junction nucleotides: 7. Per germline, CDR1 LGHDT and CDR2 YNNKEL (reference sequence). CDR3 length: 17 amino acids. CDR3 sequence (DNA): TGTGCCAGCAAAGGGGTGGGACTAGCGGGGGGGACAGATACGCAGTATTTT. Protein: CASKGVGLAGGTDTQYF.

The chain has TRBV9 and TRBJ1-1; unclear D gene. CDR1 is SGDLS and CDR2 is YYNGEE in the germline V gene. Trimming shortened V by 1 base and J by 0 bases, and 7 bases separated the two germline ends. The CDR3 totals 14 residues. The CDR3 spells CASSVTGVNTEAFF. In DNA form, the CDR3 reads TGTGCCAGCAGCGTAACGGGTGTGAACACTGAAGCTTTCTTT. Combining the CDR3 with reference TRBV9 and TRBJ1-1 gives the whole variable domain DSGVTQTPKHLITATGQRVTLRCSPRSGDLSVYWYQQSLDQGLQFLIQYYNGEERAKGNILERFSAQQFPDLHSELNLSSLELGDSALYFCASSVTGVNTEAFFGQGTRLTVV.

The rearrangement links TRBV28 to TRBJ2-1; D may be TRBD2 (6 bases). Germline lookup yields CDR1 MDHEN and CDR2 SYDVKM. CDR3 length: 16 amino acids. Between the trimmed V and J ends, which lost 4 bases and 1 base, there was a span of 14 bases. The CDR3 here is CASSSSGTQSYNEQFF. CDR3 in DNA: TGTGCCAGCAGTTCGTCCGGGACTCAATCCTACAATGAGCAGTTCTTC. The whole variable domain, remainder taken from reference TRBV28 and TRBJ2-1, is DVKVTQSSRYLVKRTGEKVFLECVQDMDHENMFWYRQDPGLGLRLIYFSYDVKMKEKGDIPEGYSVSREKKERFSLILESASTNQTSMYLCASSSSGTQSYNEQFFGPGTRLTVL.

This chain uses TRBV5-1 with TRBJ1-6, with D perhaps TRBD1 (5 bases). Per the germline V gene, CDR1 is SGHRS and CDR2 is YFSETQ. The CDR3 consists of 14 residues. With 5 bases removed from V and 9 bases from J, the gap between germline ends came to 15 bases. The CDR3 nucleotides read TGCGCCAGCAGAAGGGAGGGGTTGCGTTCACCCCTCCACTTT. This gives the protein CASRREGLRSPLHF.

The chain employs TRBV5-1 and TRBJ1-6; a possible D gene is TRBD1 (5 bases). The germline gives CDR1 SGHRS, CDR2 YFSETQ. Trimming left V 4 bases short and J 14 bases short, with 22 bases between. The CDR3 length is 15 residues. The CDR3 here is CASSLSGLSGSALHF. The CDR3 DNA sequence: TGCGCCAGCAGCCTTTCGGGACTCTCGGGATCGGCCCTCCACTTT.

By share, this clone ranks as large. V gene TRBV5-8 combines with J gene TRBJ2-7, with a possible D match to TRBD2 (6 bases). V lost 1 base and J 4 bases, leaving 15 bases between the germline ends. Germline V gene data show CDR1 as SGHTS and CDR2 as YDEGEE. This CDR3 region has 15 residues. The CDR3 DNA reads as TGTGCCAGCAGCTTGAAACCACAGACTAGATACGAGCAGTACTTC. Translating gives CASSLKPQTRYEQYF.

The CDR3 sequence: CASSRQGIDEQYF. The CDR3 coding sequence is TGTGCCAGCAGCCGACAGGGGATCGACGAGCAGTACTTC. The chain employs TRBV6-6 and TRBJ2-7, with 8 bases fitting TRBD1. CDR1 and CDR2 (germline): MNHNY, SVGAGI (reference sequence). After removal of 6 bases from V and 5 bases from J, the junction contained 6 bases not matched to a gene. This CDR3 comprises 13 residues.

This clone was detected only once. This chain connects TRBV6-2 or TRBV6-3 to TRBJ1-1, with TRBD1 matching 12 bases. V shed 2 bases and J 10 bases; nucleotides not matched to a gene: 11. This CDR3 is built from 16 residues. The germline V gene has CDR1 MNHEY and CDR2 SVGEGT. Written as DNA, the CDR3 is TGTGCCAGCAGTTACCCTTCCTCCGGGACAGGGGGCGTAGCTTTCTTT. It codes for CASSYPSSGTGGVAFF.

J is TRBJ1-4 and V is TRBV5-1; 10 positions agree with TRBD1. The V gene's germline CDR1 is SGHRS and CDR2 YFSETQ. Trimming removed 0 bases from V and 7 bases from J; junction bases left unmatched: 9. The CDR3 sequence is 17 residues long. DNA of the CDR3: TGCGCCAGCAGCTTGGCACTTGCCGGGACAGGGGCTGAAAAACTGTTTTTT. The encoded protein is CASSLALAGTGAEKLFF.

In its sample, this clone was seen once. The rearrangement joins TRBV5-5 to TRBJ2-1; D is perhaps TRBD1 (5 bases). Trimming left V 1 base short and J 7 bases short, with 9 bases between. The CDR3 sequence is 13 residues long. Germline V gene data show CDR1 as SGHKS and CDR2 as YYEKEE (reference sequence). The CDR3 is CASSLPGMNEQFF. DNA for the CDR3: TGTGCCAGCAGCTTGCCAGGGATGAATGAGCAGTTCTTC.

This clone was counted between two and nine times. The chain combines TRBV5-1 with TRBJ1-1; no firm D call. The germline CDR1 and CDR2 sequences are SGHRS and YFSETQ. The V gene lost 3 bases and the J gene lost 2 bases, with 11 bases spanning the gap. This CDR3 spans 14 amino acids. CDR3 sequence: CASSSVTVNTEAFF. In DNA form, the CDR3 reads TGCGCCAGCAGCTCGGTAACAGTTAACACTGAAGCTTTCTTT.

V usage is TRBV9 and J usage is TRBJ2-3, with a possible D match to TRBD2 (6 bases). Trimming shortened V by 0 bases and J by 4 bases, and 15 bases separated the two germline ends. The length of the CDR3 is 16 residues. Germline CDR1 is SGDLS and CDR2 is YYNGEE. In DNA form, the CDR3 reads TGTGCCAGCAGCGTAGCCGCGGGATCACCCCCAGATACGCAGTATTTT. Translating gives CASSVAAGSPPDTQYF.

The J gene is TRBJ2-7, the V gene TRBV18; D possibly corresponds to TRBD1 (5 bases). The CDR3 is 14 amino acids. CDR1 and CDR2 (germline): KGHSH, LQKENI. V dropped 4 bases and J dropped 2 bases, with 12 bases sitting between them. CDR3 bases: TGTGCCAGCTCACAAGGGCAGGGAACCTACGAGCAGTACTTC. Translating gives CASSQGQGTYEQYF.

The chain uses TRBV28 and TRBJ2-7; D is undetermined. V lost 6 bases and J lost 0, with 9 bases in between. This CDR3 is built from 13 residues. Germline CDR1 and CDR2: MDHEN and SYDVKM. The CDR3 DNA follows: TGTGCCAGCAGCCCCTCGGGCTCCTACGAGCAGTACTTC. Protein product: CASSPSGSYEQYF.

The chain recombines TRBV9 with TRBJ1-3; 8 bases match TRBD1. V shed 0 bases, J shed 3 bases, and the junction held 2 bases outside the gene matches. Looked up from germline, CDR1 is SGDLS and CDR2 is YYNGEE. The CDR3 length is 15 residues. This CDR3 reads CASSVGQGFGNTIYF. CDR3 sequence (DNA): TGTGCCAGCAGCGTAGGACAGGGGTTTGGAAACACCATATATTTT.

The V call is TRBV7-2, the J call TRBJ2-5, with no clear D. The CDR3 runs to 14 residues. CDR1 is SGHTA and CDR2 is FQGNSA in the germline V gene. V lost 0 bases to trimming and J lost 1 base, with 6 bases between them. DNA of the CDR3: TGTGCCAGCAGCTTAGCTGGGCCCCAAGAGACCCAGTACTTC. It specifies CASSLAGPQETQYF. Based on the CDR3 plus reference TRBV7-2 and TRBJ2-5, the full variable domain is GAGVSQSPSNKVTEKGKDVELRCDPISGHTALYWYRQSLGQGLEFLIYFQGNSAPDKSGLPSDRFSAERTGGSVSTLTIQRTQQEDSAVYLCASSLAGPQETQYFGPGTRLLVL.

V usage is TRBV4-2 and J usage is TRBJ2-7; 9 bases match TRBD2. The germline V gene has CDR1 LGHNA and CDR2 YNFKEQ. J gave up 2 bases and V 1 base, and 6 bases lay outside the gene matches. The CDR3 contains 16 residues. CDR3: CASSQVEAGGPYEQYF. CDR3 coding DNA: TGTGCCAGCAGCCAAGTTGAAGCGGGAGGACCCTACGAGCAGTACTTC.

V usage is TRBV4-3 and J usage is TRBJ2-7; D is ambiguous. The CDR3 contains 13 residues. Germline V CDR1 and CDR2: LGHNA, YSLEER. Trimming took off 0 bases at V and 3 bases at J, with 6 bases between the two ends. CDR3 sequence (DNA): TGCGCCAGCAGCCAAGAACGGAGCTACGAGCAGTACTTC. It encodes CASSQERSYEQYF.

This sequence joins TRBV5-6 and TRBJ1-4, with D possibly matching TRBD1 (5 bases). Between the trimmed V and J ends, which lost 1 base and 4 bases, there was a span of 17 bases. Germline V gene data show CDR1 as SGHDT and CDR2 as YYEEEE. The CDR3 is 17 residues long. CDR3 bases: TGTGCCAGCAGCTTGCGACAGCTGGACATAAGTAATGAAAAACTGTTTTTT. Translated: CASSLRQLDISNEKLFF.

The V gene is TRBV28, the J gene TRBJ2-7; 7 bases agree with TRBD1. Germline V gives CDR1 MDHEN, CDR2 SYDVKM. The CDR3 loop spans 15 amino acids. Trimming cost V 2 bases and J 2 bases; bases outside gene matches: 6. CDR3 sequence (DNA): TGTGCCAGCAGTTTACCGACAGGGCCTACCTACGAGCAGTACTTC. The encoded protein is CASSLPTGPTYEQYF.

The rearrangement joins TRBV11-2 to TRBJ1-5; 7 bases match TRBD1. From germline, CDR1 is SGHAT and CDR2 FQNNGV. The CDR3 is 15 amino acids. The V gene end was trimmed by 3 bases and the J gene end by 2 bases; junction bases not matched to a gene: 4. The CDR3 spells CASSLVGGGNQPQHF. The CDR3 DNA follows: TGTGCCAGCAGCTTGGTAGGGGGCGGCAATCAGCCCCAGCATTTT.

V usage is TRBV18 and J usage is TRBJ1-1, with D unclear. V gave up 8 bases and J gave up 1 base, with 2 bases separating them. CDR3 length: 10 residues. Germline lookup yields CDR1 KGHSH and CDR2 LQKENI. The CDR3 here is CASQNTEAFF. The CDR3 region has the DNA TGTGCCAGCCAGAACACTGAAGCTTTCTTT.

The J gene is TRBJ1-5, the V gene TRBV28; tentatively, D is TRBD1 (5 bases). Looked up from germline, CDR1 is MDHEN and CDR2 is SYDVKM. V was pared by 6 bases and J by 1 base, with 10 bases between. This CDR3 is built from 14 residues. The CDR3, as DNA: TGTGCCAGCAGACCGGGGGGAAGCAATCAGCCCCAGCATTTT. Protein: CASRPGGSNQPQHF.

V gene TRBV6-6 combines with J gene TRBJ2-7; TRBD1 agrees at 10 bases. The germline V gene has CDR1 MNHNY and CDR2 SVGAGI (reference sequence). The length of the CDR3 is 15 residues. J gave up 5 bases and V 2 bases, and 6 bases lay outside the gene matches. CDR3 bases: TGTGCCAGCAGTTACAGGGACAGGGGAATTAACGAGCAGTACTTC. Its translation: CASSYRDRGINEQYF.